These 21 T cell receptor beta chains came from one sample sequenced in a study of cytomegalovirus exposure and HLA in healthy donors. Sequencing used immunoSEQ multiplex PCR; TCRdb keeps in-frame clones, though not all of them. The sample shows 150,000 to 200,000 clones, roughly 84% of them seen only once. The source material was PBMCs. The receptors originated from a man aged 25 to 40 in good health and CMV-seropositive.

The chain links TRBV15 to TRBJ1-4; a possible D gene is TRBD1 (5 bases). CDR1 is LNHNV and CDR2 is YYDKDF in the germline V gene (reference sequence). The V end was cut by 3 bases, the J end by 6 bases, with 17 bases between. The CDR3 runs 16 residues. CDR3: CATSRDLQGGHEKLFF. CDR3 nucleotides: TGTGCCACCAGCAGGGATCTCCAGGGAGGGCATGAAAAACTGTTTTTT. Variable domain in full (rest from reference TRBV15 and TRBJ1-4): DAMVIQNPRYQVTQFGKPVTLSCSQTLNHNVMYWYQQKSSQAPKLLFHYYDKDFNNEADTPDNFQSRRPNTSFCFLDIRSPGLGDTAMYLCATSRDLQGGHEKLFFGSGTQLSVL.

The chain employs TRBV27 and TRBJ1-1; D might be TRBD1 (6 bases). Trimming removed 3 bases from V and 4 bases from J, with 9 bases in between. Germline V gene lookup returns CDR1 MNHEY and CDR2 SMNVEV (reference sequence). This CDR3 has 13 amino acids. For the CDR3, the DNA is TGTGCCAGCAGTTTGGGGACAATCACTGAAGCTTTCTTT. As protein: CASSLGTITEAFF.

The gene calls are TRBV7-2 and TRBJ2-1; 7 nucleotides agree with TRBD2. V lost 2 bases to trimming and J lost 3 bases; unmatched junction nucleotides: 4. Germline CDR1 reads SGHTA; CDR2 reads FQGNSA. The CDR3 covers 15 residues. CDR3 residues: CASSLLTGGYNEQFF. For the CDR3, the DNA is TGTGCCAGCAGCTTACTGACGGGGGGCTACAATGAGCAGTTCTTC.

This clone showed up just a few times. At one of its ends the junction is not consistent with the germline gene, which may arise from a read error. This chain connects TRBV9 to TRBJ2-7, with 14 bases matching TRBD2. This CDR3 is 16 amino acids long. Germline V lookup: CDR1 SGDLS, CDR2 YYNGEE. The CDR3 DNA reads as TGTGCCAGCAGCGGGACTAGCGGGAGGATCTCCAACGAGCAGTACTTC. Amino acids: CASSGTSGRISNEQYF. Full variable domain (remainder filled in from reference TRBV9 and TRBJ2-7): DSGVTQTPKHLITATGQRVTLRCSPRSGDLSVYWYQQSLDQGLQFLIQYYNGEERAKGNILERFSAQQFPDLHSELNLSSLELGDSALYFCASSGTSGRISNEQYFGPGTRLTVT.

The chain recombines TRBV4-3 with TRBJ1-4; maybe TRBD1 (5 bases). The CDR3 consists of 15 residues. CDR1 LGHNA and CDR2 YSLEER come from the germline V gene. Trimming left V 0 bases short and J 7 bases short, with 12 bases between. CDR3 in amino acids: CASSQDQGRVEKLFF. CDR3 DNA: TGCGCCAGCAGCCAAGATCAGGGCAGGGTTGAAAAACTGTTTTTT.

The gene calls are TRBV7-9 and TRBJ2-7; 8 positions agree with TRBD2. V shed 0 bases, J shed 4 bases, and the junction held 5 bases outside the gene matches. The CDR3 covers 15 residues. Germline lookup yields CDR1 SEHNR and CDR2 FQNEAQ (reference sequence). The CDR3 spells CASSLASGKGYEQYF. CDR3 DNA sequence: TGTGCCAGCAGCTTAGCTAGCGGGAAGGGTTACGAGCAGTACTTC.

This clone appeared a single time. The chain is built from TRBV6-4 and TRBJ1-2; maybe TRBD1 (5 bases). Trimming removed 3 bases at V and 1 base at J, with 12 bases between. Germline CDR1 is MRHNA and CDR2 is SNTAGT. This CDR3 spans 15 amino acids. CDR3 coding DNA: TGTGCCAGCAGTGAAGGGCCAGGGCGTAACTATGGCTACACCTTC. Encoded protein: CASSEGPGRNYGYTF.

This sequence joins TRBV28 and TRBJ1-2; D possibly corresponds to TRBD1 (5 bases). The V end lost 3 bases, the J end lost 7 bases, and 33 bases lay between the germline ends. The CDR3 contains 20 residues. Germline-derived CDR1 and CDR2 are MDHEN and SYDVKM. The DNA for the CDR3 is TGTGCCAGCAGTTTCGGTTCAGAACTGGCGGGGGGTCGGTTCCGTCGTGGCTACACCTTC. It yields the protein CASSFGSELAGGRFRRGYTF.

The gene calls are TRBV27 and TRBJ2-3, with TRBD2 matching over 15 bases. The trim removed 6 bases at V and 2 bases at J, leaving 3 bases unmatched. The CDR3 has 16 amino acids. Germline CDR1 is MNHEY and CDR2 is SMNVEV (reference sequence). CDR3 in DNA: TGTGCCAGCAGAGGGACTAGCGGGGGGCACACAGATACGCAGTATTTT. Residues: CASRGTSGGHTDTQYF.

The V and J genes are TRBV7-2 and TRBJ2-1, with D maybe TRBD2 (7 bases). Germline V CDR1 and CDR2: SGHTA, FQGNSA. The CDR3 has 17 amino acids. V was shortened by 3 bases and J by 5 bases, with 20 bases between the two germline ends. The CDR3 reads CASSFGVGGATNNEQFF. The CDR3 nucleotides read TGTGCCAGCAGCTTCGGAGTAGGGGGGGCTACCAACAATGAGCAGTTCTTC.

The rearrangement uses TRBV28 and TRBJ1-1, with unresolved D. The CDR3 sequence is 12 residues long. CDR1 is MDHEN and CDR2 is SYDVKM in the germline V gene. The V end lost 4 bases, the J end lost 4 bases, and 7 bases lay between the germline ends. The CDR3 spells CASSSGGTEAFF. CDR3 DNA: TGTGCCAGCAGTTCCGGCGGCACTGAAGCTTTCTTT.

In the case of this clone: The same CDR3 also results from other DNA sequences found in this sample. This rearrangement joins TRBV7-3 to TRBJ1-1, with a possible D match to TRBD1 (6 bases). Trimming removed 4 bases at V and 3 bases at J, with 9 bases between. The CDR3 covers 13 residues. Looked up from germline, CDR1 is SGHTA and CDR2 is FQGTGA. CDR3: CASSSQGDTEAFF. The CDR3 region has the DNA TGTGCCAGCAGCTCACAGGGTGACACTGAAGCTTTCTTT.

The genes are TRBV7-9 and TRBJ2-2, with D maybe TRBD2 (6 bases). Trimming cost V 5 bases and J 6 bases, with 16 bases left between them. The CDR3 sequence is 15 residues long. CDR1 and CDR2 (germline): SEHNR, FQNEAQ (reference sequence). The chain's CDR3 is CASSLGTPGPGELFF. DNA for the CDR3: TGTGCCAGCAGCCTCGGGACTCCGGGTCCCGGGGAGCTGTTTTTT. The whole variable domain, filled in from reference TRBV7-9 and TRBJ2-2, reads DTGVSQNPRHKITKRGQNVTFRCDPISEHNRLYWYRQTLGQGPEFLTYFQNEAQLEKSRLLSDRFSAERPKGSFSTLEIQRTEQGDSAMYLCASSLGTPGPGELFFGEGSRLTVL.

Only a few counts were recorded for this clone. The rearrangement joins TRBV30 to TRBJ2-7; 11 bases are shared with TRBD2. Unmatched junction bases numbered 4, after V lost 1 base and J lost 2 bases. Per the germline V gene, CDR1 is GTSNPN and CDR2 is SVGIG (reference sequence). The CDR3 covers 15 residues. CDR3 nucleotides: TGTGCCTGGAGTGAGGGACTAGCGGTTCCCTACGAGCAGTACTTC. Protein sequence: CAWSEGLAVPYEQYF.

The rearrangement links TRBV5-1 to TRBJ2-7, with D perhaps matching TRBD1 (8 bases). From germline, CDR1 is SGHRS and CDR2 YFSETQ. The CDR3 has 14 residues. The ends were cut back, 2 bases at V and 5 bases at J, with 14 bases in the middle. The CDR3 nucleotides are TGCGCCAGCAGCTTCGGAACAGGGGGGGACGAGCAGTACTTC. Translating gives CASSFGTGGDEQYF.

The chain couples TRBV5-4 to TRBJ2-7, with TRBD1 matching 7 bases. V trimming: 4 bases; J trimming: 0 bases; junction bases outside the gene matches: 13. CDR3 length: 17 amino acids. The germline CDR1 and CDR2 sequences are SGHNT and YYREEE (reference sequence). The CDR3 reads CASSPGIQGRSSYEQYF. The DNA for the CDR3 is TGTGCCAGCAGCCCGGGAATACAGGGGAGAAGCTCCTACGAGCAGTACTTC.

This clone was seen a handful of times. The chain couples TRBV7-9 to TRBJ1-6; D remains unclear. The CDR3 runs 14 residues. Germline-derived CDR1 and CDR2 are SEHNR and FQNEAQ (reference sequence). Trimming took 1 base from V and 11 from J, leaving 12 bases between them. In DNA form, the CDR3 reads TGTGCCAGCAGCTTAGTTTTTTGGGGAGCACCCCTCCACTTT. Translated: CASSLVFWGAPLHF.

V usage is TRBV5-1 and J usage is TRBJ1-3, with 7 positions matching TRBD1. The CDR3 runs 17 residues. CDR1 and CDR2 from the germline V gene are SGHRS and YFSETQ. V gave up 3 bases and J gave up 0 bases; unmatched junction bases: 9. The CDR3 region is CASSSQGGGLSGNTIYF. The CDR3 DNA reads TGCGCCAGCAGCTCCCAGGGGGGAGGACTCTCTGGAAACACCATATATTTT.

The chain recombines TRBV14 with TRBJ2-2; D might be TRBD2 (7 bases). The CDR3 is 16 residues long. V lost 3 bases and J 0 bases, leaving 11 bases between the germline ends. In germline, CDR1 is SGHDN, CDR2 FVKESK. The CDR3 nucleotides read TGTGCCAGCAGCCATGGGGGGGGCGCGAACACCGGGGAGCTGTTTTTT. Amino acid sequence: CASSHGGGANTGELFF.

This rearrangement joins TRBV9 to TRBJ2-7, with 9 nucleotides matching TRBD2. CDR1 SGDLS and CDR2 YYNGEE come from the germline V gene. V lost 0 bases, J lost 2 bases, and 3 bases stayed unmatched. The CDR3 extends over 15 amino acids. CDR3 amino acids: CASSVGASGTYEQYF. The CDR3 bases are TGTGCCAGCAGCGTAGGGGCTAGCGGGACCTACGAGCAGTACTTC. The whole variable domain, remainder taken from reference TRBV9 and TRBJ2-7, is DSGVTQTPKHLITATGQRVTLRCSPRSGDLSVYWYQQSLDQGLQFLIQYYNGEERAKGNILERFSAQQFPDLHSELNLSSLELGDSALYFCASSVGASGTYEQYFGPGTRLTVT.

The chain has TRBV25-1 and TRBJ1-1; D not resolved. This CDR3 is built from 16 residues. Germline lookup yields CDR1 MGHDK and CDR2 SYGVNS. V was clipped by 5 bases and J by 3 bases, with 19 bases between them. CDR3 coding DNA: TGTGCCAGCAGTCCCCCCGGCGTCCGGGAATACACTGAAGCTTTCTTT. This gives the protein CASSPPGVREYTEAFF.